This TCR beta chain was sequenced in a study of T cells after yellow fever vaccination. Using its own MiXCR run on the 5' RACE reads, TCRdb lists one record per CDR3 protein. The sample shows 100,000 to 150,000 distinct CDR3 sequences, more than 7.5% of them seen only once. Trimming at V came to 2 bases and at J to 6 bases, leaving 8 bases not matched to a gene. The CDR3 length is 16 residues. Germline CDR1 reads SGHTA; CDR2 reads FQGTGA. The sequence came from a man aged 18 to 30 who received the YFV17D yellow fever vaccine. Material: CD8+ T cells sorted from PBMCs, obtained on the day of the yellow fever booster vaccination. The chain has TRBV7-3 and TRBJ2-3, with 10 nucleotides matching TRBD2. In DNA, the CDR3 is TGTGCCAGCAGCTTAGCCCTCCTAGCGGGGGCTGATACGCAGTATTTT. This sequence encodes CASSLALLAGADTQYF.